This is a list of T cell receptor beta chains from one sample in a study of T cell repertoires in cytomegalovirus infection. Their specific antigens are unknown. TCRdb recomputed calls from the reads with MiXCR, one row per CDR3 protein. Here the sample spans hundreds of thousands of distinct CDR3 sequences, roughly 28% being singletons. The specimen comprised cultured PBMCs, sampled from culture after CMV antigen stimulation. These receptors came from a human donor in good health (CMV status not recorded). Some clones in this sample may be carry-over from other donors' samples. Each CDR3 is given with its conserved first and last residue. D genes are given only for firm matches. Clone size is shown for a subset of rows, as once, few, many or a class of expanded clone.

D gene: .; V gene: TRBV2; J gene: TRBJ2-5; clone size: .; CDR3 protein: CASSEALSGSRGKTQYF; CDR3 DNA: TGTGCCAGCAGTGAAGCGCTTAGCGGCTCAAGGGGGAAGACCCAGTACTTC
D gene: .; V gene: TRBV20-1; J gene: TRBJ1-6; clone size: few; CDR3 protein: CSADYQSFVYNSPLHF; CDR3 DNA: TGCAGTGCTGATTATCAGAGTTTCGTCTATAATTCACCCCTCCACTTT
D gene: TRBD1; V gene: TRBV13; J gene: TRBJ1-4; clone size: few; CDR3 protein: CASSGTGGNEKLFF; CDR3 DNA: TGTGCCAGCAGCGGCACAGGGGGCAATGAAAAACTGTTTTTT
D gene: TRBD2; V gene: TRBV18; J gene: TRBJ2-2; clone size: .; CDR3 protein: CASSREFTGELFF; CDR3 DNA: TGTGCCAGCTCGCGGGAGTTTACCGGGGAGCTGTTTTTT
D gene: TRBD1; V gene: TRBV10-3; J gene: TRBJ1-1; clone size: .; CDR3 protein: CAIKAEGASEAFF; CDR3 DNA: TGTGCCATCAAGGCGGAGGGGGCTTCTGAAGCTTTCTTT
D gene: .; V gene: TRBV7-4; J gene: TRBJ1-4; clone size: .; CDR3 protein: CASSLDRGVLEKLFF; CDR3 DNA: TGTGCCAGCAGCTTAGATCGGGGGGTGCTTGAAAAACTGTTTTTT
D gene: .; V gene: TRBV6-2/TRBV6-3; J gene: TRBJ2-6; clone size: .; CDR3 protein: CASTTGANVLTF; CDR3 DNA: TGTGCCAGCACGACGGGGGCCAACGTCCTGACTTTC
D gene: .; V gene: TRBV7-9; J gene: TRBJ1-3; clone size: many; CDR3 protein: CASSSLGPRSGNTIYF; CDR3 DNA: TGTGCCAGCAGCTCCCTAGGCCCCCGCTCTGGAAACACCATATATTTT
D gene: .; V gene: TRBV6-2/TRBV6-3; J gene: TRBJ2-1; clone size: .; CDR3 protein: CASSYSKTNGVNEQFF; CDR3 DNA: TGTGCCAGCAGTTACTCAAAGACAAATGGGGTCAATGAGCAGTTCTTC
D gene: .; V gene: TRBV7-8; J gene: TRBJ2-1; clone size: few; CDR3 protein: CASSRAGSVNEQFF; CDR3 DNA: TGTGCCAGCAGTCGCGCCGGGTCGGTCAATGAGCAGTTCTTC
D gene: TRBD2; V gene: TRBV7-3; J gene: TRBJ2-3; clone size: .; CDR3 protein: CASSWRGPGGADTQYF; CDR3 DNA: TGTGCCAGCAGCTGGAGAGGACCGGGGGGAGCAGATACGCAGTATTTT
D gene: TRBD2; V gene: TRBV20-1; J gene: TRBJ2-7; clone size: .; CDR3 protein: CSARVAGMDEQYF; CDR3 DNA: TGCAGTGCTAGAGTAGCGGGAATGGACGAGCAGTACTTC
D gene: .; V gene: TRBV7-3; J gene: TRBJ2-1; clone size: .; CDR3 protein: CASKLGGGPYNEQFF; CDR3 DNA: TGTGCCAGCAAGCTGGGCGGGGGCCCTTACAATGAGCAGTTCTTC
D gene: TRBD2; V gene: TRBV5-1; J gene: TRBJ2-1; clone size: .; CDR3 protein: CASSSRLAGGRNEQFF; CDR3 DNA: TGCGCCAGCAGCTCGAGACTAGCGGGAGGACGCAATGAGCAGTTCTTC
D gene: .; V gene: TRBV19; J gene: TRBJ1-4; clone size: few; CDR3 protein: CASSPDGLGTNEKLFF; CDR3 DNA: TGTGCCAGTAGTCCGGACGGTCTTGGGACTAATGAAAAACTGTTTTTT
D gene: .; V gene: TRBV7-3; J gene: TRBJ1-3; clone size: many; CDR3 protein: CASSSLRESLGNTIYF; CDR3 DNA: TGTGCCAGCAGCTCACTAAGGGAATCTCTCGGAAACACCATATATTTT